This passage covers 26 T cell receptor beta chains from one sample sequenced in a study of beta chain features in type 1 diabetes. What was sequenced were expressed TCRB transcripts, since all of the isolated RNA had been reverse transcribed. Only in-frame clones appear in the TCRdb table, and some are missing; sequencing was by immunoSEQ multiplex PCR. The profile shows approximately 470,000 clones, roughly 30% of them singletons. The specimen was naive CD4+ T cells from blood. The receptors were sampled from a young man in good health.

This clone was seen only a few times. The chain combines TRBV7-9 with TRBJ1-2; D remains unclear. The germline V and J ends were trimmed by 3 bases and 8 bases, with 10 bases remaining between them. CDR3 length: 12 amino acids. Germline values: CDR1 SEHNR, CDR2 FQNEAQ (reference sequence). Written as DNA, the CDR3 is TGTGCCAGCAGCTTCCCCTTGGGCGGCTACACCTTC. Translated, it gives CASSFPLGGYTF.

This clone came up a few times. The V call is TRBV6-5, the J call TRBJ2-3; maybe TRBD2 (6 bases). V shed 6 bases and J shed 0 bases, with 13 bases lying between them. CDR3 length equals 15 residues. Germline V gene data show CDR1 as MNHEY and CDR2 as SVGAGI. For the CDR3, the DNA is TGTGCCAGCAGCCGAAGACTAGGCAGCACAGATACGCAGTATTTT. It is translated as CASSRRLGSTDTQYF.

This clone was found a few times. The V call is TRBV6-1, the J call TRBJ2-7; 8 positions match TRBD1. Germline V gene data show CDR1 as MNHNS and CDR2 as SASEGT. The CDR3 length is 15 residues. The ends lost 1 base at V and 4 bases at J; junction bases unmatched: 6. In DNA, the CDR3 is TGTGCCAGCAGTGAAGGACAGGGGCGAACTTACGAGCAGTACTTC. This sequence encodes CASSEGQGRTYEQYF.

This clone has only one observation. The gene calls are TRBV25-1 and TRBJ2-1; D may be TRBD1 (6 bases). CDR3 length: 16 amino acids. Germline V CDR1 and CDR2: MGHDK, SYGVNS. V shed 1 base and J shed 9 bases, with 19 bases lying between them. The CDR3 protein is CASSESGRGIAGEQFF. As DNA, the CDR3 is TGTGCCAGCAGTGAATCAGGCAGGGGAATTGCGGGTGAGCAGTTCTTC.

This clone turned up a few times. This chain uses TRBV25-1 with TRBJ2-4; the D gene is possibly TRBD1 (6 bases). V shed 3 bases and J shed 6 bases, with 18 bases lying between them. Looked up from germline, CDR1 is MGHDK and CDR2 is SYGVNS. The CDR3 contains 16 residues. CDR3 protein: CASSDTGNRARNIQYF. The CDR3 DNA reads as TGTGCCAGCAGTGACACAGGGAACCGGGCGAGAAACATTCAGTACTTC.

This clone was counted only a few times. The chain has TRBV9 and TRBJ1-2; 7 positions agree with TRBD1. V lost 5 bases and J lost 2; bases outside the gene matches: 6. The CDR3 contains 14 residues. Looked up from germline, CDR1 is SGDLS and CDR2 is YYNGEE. Here the CDR3 DNA reads TGTGCCAGCAGTATGACAGGGCAGAACTATGGCTACACCTTC. Translation: CASSMTGQNYGYTF.

In regard to this clone: At the DNA level, this CDR3 is encoded by other sequences in the same sample as well. The V call is TRBV29-1, the J call TRBJ2-3, with a tentative D call TRBD1 (7 bases). V was shortened by 3 bases and J by 1 base, with 8 bases between the two germline ends. Germline V lookup: CDR1 SQVTM, CDR2 ANQGSEA. The CDR3 covers 13 residues. The CDR3 DNA follows: TGCAGCGTTGACAGGGGGGGCACAGATACGCAGTATTTT. It is translated as CSVDRGGTDTQYF.

The sample holds a few counts of this clone. This chain uses TRBV7-9 with TRBJ2-6; D may be TRBD2 (6 bases). V was clipped by 2 bases and J by 0 bases, with 8 bases between them. The CDR3 sequence is 16 residues long. Germline CDR1 is SEHNR and CDR2 is FQNEAQ (reference sequence). The CDR3 region has the DNA TGTGCCAGCAGCTTAAACGGGAGCTCTGGGGCCAACGTCCTGACTTTC. This translates into CASSLNGSSGANVLTF.

This clone was recorded a few times. V and J are TRBV5-1 and TRBJ2-7; 8 bases align to TRBD2. V lost 0 bases to trimming and J lost 1 base; unmatched junction nucleotides: 3. From germline, CDR1 is SGHRS and CDR2 YFSETQ. The CDR3 is 15 amino acids. CDR3 sequence: CASSLGLALSYEQYF. The CDR3 nucleotides read TGCGCCAGCAGCTTGGGACTAGCGTTATCCTACGAGCAGTACTTC.

This clone is a singleton in its sample. The chain employs TRBV7-2 and TRBJ2-7, with 9 nucleotides matching TRBD1. The junction had 8 bases not matched to a gene; V was cut back by 5 bases and J by 3 bases. The length of the CDR3 is 15 residues. Germline V gene lookup returns CDR1 SGHTA and CDR2 FQGNSA. CDR3 in DNA: TGTGCCAGCAGCAAGGTGGACAGGGGTTACTACGAGCAGTACTTC. Encoded protein: CASSKVDRGYYEQYF.

V gene TRBV5-1 combines with J gene TRBJ2-1, with D uncertain. The CDR3 consists of 15 residues. Germline V gives CDR1 SGHRS, CDR2 YFSETQ. Trimming stripped 0 bases from V and 6 bases from J, with 13 bases between. The CDR3 reads CASSLDPGSFNEQFF. CDR3 in DNA: TGCGCCAGCAGCTTGGACCCCGGGTCGTTCAATGAGCAGTTCTTC.

To note about this clone: Other DNA sequences in this specimen translate into the identical CDR3. V usage is TRBV9 and J usage is TRBJ2-7; 8 bases fit TRBD1. Germline lookup yields CDR1 SGDLS and CDR2 YYNGEE. The CDR3 has 14 amino acids. Trimming at V came to 4 bases and at J to 0 bases, leaving 3 bases not matched to a gene. Here the CDR3 DNA reads TGTGCCAGCAGCTTCGGACAGGGCTCCTACGAGCAGTACTTC. Its translation is CASSFGQGSYEQYF.

This clone was seen more than once but under ten times. The chain employs TRBV29-1 and TRBJ2-1; TRBD1 is a possible D gene (7 bases). Trimming pared 7 bases from V and 2 bases from J, leaving 12 bases between. This CDR3 region has 13 residues. Per germline, CDR1 SQVTM and CDR2 ANQGSEA. In nucleotides, the CDR3 is TGCAGCGCGCGGGACAGCACCTACAATGAGCAGTTCTTC. This gives the protein CSARDSTYNEQFF.

V gene TRBV30 combines with J gene TRBJ1-2; D is unresolved. Germline loops: CDR1 GTSNPN, CDR2 SVGIG (reference sequence). The ends were cut back, 2 bases at V and 8 bases at J, with 18 bases in the middle. The CDR3 covers 14 residues. This chain's CDR3 is CAWSFPSRAGGYTF. DNA of the CDR3: TGTGCCTGGAGTTTCCCCTCCCGGGCCGGAGGCTACACCTTC.

The chain employs TRBV19 and TRBJ2-1, with a tentative D call TRBD2 (6 bases). The germline gives CDR1 LNHDA, CDR2 SQIVND (reference sequence). The V gene lost 4 bases and the J gene lost 5 bases, with 9 bases spanning the gap. The CDR3 spans 13 residues. CDR3: CASSTSVNNEQFF. CDR3 sequence (DNA): TGTGCCAGTAGTACTAGCGTGAACAATGAGCAGTTCTTC.

The J gene is TRBJ2-4, the V gene TRBV30; D call uncertain. The germline V gene encodes CDR1 GTSNPN and CDR2 SVGIG (reference sequence). The CDR3 is made up of 14 amino acids. Trimming removed 5 bases from V and 1 base from J, with 12 bases in between. Written as DNA, the CDR3 is TGTGCCTGGGATGACGGCCTGGCCAAAAACATTCAGTACTTC. This codes for CAWDDGLAKNIQYF.

The genes are TRBV4-1 and TRBJ2-3; D gene unclear. This CDR3 is 12 amino acids long. Trimming removed 1 base at V and 5 bases at J, with 4 bases between. Germline V gives CDR1 MGHRA, CDR2 YSYEKL. CDR3 residues: CASSQARDTQYF. The CDR3 nucleotides read TGCGCCAGCAGCCAAGCCAGAGATACGCAGTATTTT.

Remarks on this clone: Other DNA sequences of this sample code for an identical CDR3. The CDR3, as DNA: TGTGCCTGGGCCAGGGGAAACTATGGCTACACCTTC. Translated, it gives CAWARGNYGYTF. The V call is TRBV30, the J call TRBJ1-2, with D maybe TRBD1 (6 bases). CDR1 and CDR2 from the germline V gene are GTSNPN and SVGIG (reference sequence). The CDR3 is made up of 12 amino acids. V was cut by 5 bases and J by 2 bases, with 9 bases left in between.

There are a few counts of this clone. At one end the junction does not follow the germline gene, possibly because of a read error. The chain combines TRBV4-1 with TRBJ1-5, with D hard to call. This CDR3 contains 15 residues. Germline-derived CDR1 and CDR2 are MGHRA and YSYEKL. The CDR3: CASRQEEGRIQPQHF. The CDR3 nucleotides are TGCGCCAGCAGACAAGAAGAAGGTCGTATTCAGCCCCAGCATTTT.

Notes on this clone: No DNA is shown, since the ends of the CDR3 on it are uncertain; the CDR3 is the one TCRdb lists. The chain uses TRBV30 and TRBJ1-1; the table's D call, TRBD1, has no DNA check behind it. Counting both end residues, the CDR3 totals 13 amino acids. Germline values: CDR1 GTSNPN, CDR2 SVGIG (reference sequence). CDR3: CAWALGTGLIPFF.

This clone appeared a few times. V and J are TRBV29-1 and TRBJ2-7; TRBD1 matches at 8 bases. This CDR3 has 17 residues. The V gene's germline CDR1 is SQVTM and CDR2 ANQGSEA. The ends lost 1 base at V and 6 bases at J; junction bases unmatched: 17. CDR3 DNA sequence: TGCAGCGTTGAAGTTCAGGGGGCCGCCCTGGGCCCTCGCGAGCAGTACTTC. Its translation is CSVEVQGAALGPREQYF.

The chain is built from TRBV2 and TRBJ2-7; tentative D call: TRBD1 (5 bases). CDR1 and CDR2 from the germline V gene are SNHLY and FYNNEI. Between the trimmed V and J ends, which lost 7 bases and 4 bases, there was a span of 11 bases. The CDR3 spans 12 residues. The CDR3 region has the DNA TGTGCCAGCAAAGGGGATTTGTACGAGCAGTACTTC. As protein: CASKGDLYEQYF.

V gene TRBV4-1 combines with J gene TRBJ1-4; D uncertain. The CDR3 loop spans 15 amino acids. The germline CDR1 and CDR2 sequences are MGHRA and YSYEKL. The V end was cut by 1 base, the J end by 1 base, with 7 bases between. The CDR3 region has the DNA TGCGCCAGCAGCCAAGGTCCGGGAACTAATGAAAAACTGTTTTTT. As protein: CASSQGPGTNEKLFF.

V is TRBV28 and J is TRBJ2-1, with 8 bases identical to TRBD1. The CDR3 loop spans 14 amino acids. Germline lookup yields CDR1 MDHEN and CDR2 SYDVKM. V was clipped by 7 bases and J by 6 bases; unmatched bases: 8. CDR3 amino acids: CASNLPDRGNEQFF. For the CDR3, the DNA is TGTGCCAGCAACCTCCCCGACAGGGGCAATGAGCAGTTCTTC.

V usage is TRBV10-3 and J usage is TRBJ2-5; TRBD1 matches 9 bases. The CDR3 extends over 12 amino acids. The V and J ends lost 11 bases and 4 bases, in that order; junction bases with no gene match: 5. Germline CDR1 and CDR2: ENHRY and SYGVKD. The CDR3 spells CASTGGGETQYF. CDR3 sequence (DNA): TGTGCCTCAACAGGGGGCGGAGAGACCCAGTACTTC.

The chain links TRBV4-1 to TRBJ1-3; D gene unclear. There are 12 residues in the CDR3. Germline-derived CDR1 and CDR2 are MGHRA and YSYEKL. The V and J ends lost 1 base and 9 bases respectively, with 7 bases between them. The CDR3 DNA follows: TGCGCCAGCAGCCAAGTGGCGAGCACCATATATTTT. Translated: CASSQVASTIYF.